The sequence of this T cell receptor (beta chain) was determined in a study of shared clonotypes between healthy human individuals (dated by TCRdb to about 2020). As for the study more broadly: The cohort included a few men and a couple of women between 18 and 49 years of age. Per donor, three plates each were used for CD4 naive and CD4 memory, two for CD8 naive, and one for CD8 memory. The study deeply sequenced blood TCR repertoires of several healthy adults to estimate repertoire size and the extent of clonotype sharing between individuals. To increase sequencing depth and limit assay-specific biases, TCR repertoire library preparation and sequencing were carried out by different laboratories using diverse techniques. Between about 0.8 and 9 billion PBMCs per donor were obtained by leukapheresis. Study-level results and caveats: Higher generation probabilities were observed for clonotypes shared by all four sorted-subset donors than for non-shared clonotypes. About 5% of naive CD4, around 3.6% of naive CD8, about 2.1% of memory CD4, and 0.4% of memory CD8 clonotypes were shared across a few donors. Based on pairwise subsampling, the degree of clonotype sharing among donors was expected to be affected by sequencing depth. Only blood was sampled, and tissue TCR repertoires likely differ from those in blood. Even with the large sequencing depth, rarefaction of the sorted-subset datasets indicated that sequencing was incomplete. Naive subsets generally had larger estimated clonotype richness than memory subsets did. Because the study included only a small number of donors, the genetic and exposure-history diversity represented was limited.

Concerning this clone: Its target antigen remains unknown. No much larger clonotype is one base removed from it; base qualities were not supplied.

Donors were healthy HIV-negative adults with no recently reported acute infections or vaccinations. Every donor was a Caucasian adult residing in Nashville, Tennessee, USA. CD4+ T cells were enriched through magnetic negative selection, after which naive cells were positively selected on CD45RA and the remaining negative fraction served as the memory subset. Blood was obtained by leukapheresis, after which PBMCs were separated by Ficoll-Histopaque density gradient centrifugation and cryopreserved in liquid nitrogen vapor phase. Analytical flow cytometry was used to check the purity and quantity of every magnetically sorted T cell population. Each sorted fraction had its genomic DNA isolated and then quantified by UV absorbance on a Nanodrop 2000c. Using the deep immunoSEQ assay, multiplex PCR amplified TCR CDR3 regions from genomic DNA. Genomic DNA extracted from each cell subset was distributed evenly over all wells of several immunoSEQ 96-well plates, and each plate served as one replicate. For sorted subsets, each replicate PCR was loaded with about 0.2 ug genomic DNA, equivalent to 30,000 or so T cell genomes. The purified libraries were quantified using a Qubit 3.0 fluorometer, sized with a Bioanalyzer 2100, and then quantified again using the KAPA Library Quantification kit. Every immunoSEQ 96-well plate was sequenced on a separate single-read 150-cycle Illumina NextSeq 550 flow cell. Per the authors' processing: Because the immunoSEQ output held only junctional sequences and lacked quality scores, the filtering could not match the filtering applied to full-length reads. Sequences were annotated with PyIR, a Python wrapper for IgBLAST v1.9, using IMGT germline references to assign V/J genes and CDR3. Reads with weak V/J assignments (E-value above 1e-6), missing CDR3, stop codons, out-of-frame junctions, or ambiguous translated residues were removed. V3J clonotypes were defined by identical inferred V gene, J gene, and CDR3 amino acid sequence. Percentage overlap between repertoires was calculated by dividing the number of shared unique clonotypes by the size of the smaller repertoire. Three approaches were used to assess repertoire richness: RTK rarefaction, the Chao1 estimator, and Recon v2.1 estimates of unobserved clonotypes. For all TCRbeta clonotypes obtained by the gDNA method from several donors, generation probabilities were computed with OLGA. Sourced from immuneACCESS, this table was stored by TCRdb with only in-frame sequences that have V and J called. A share of the clones is absent; for the studies checked, an unresolved V gene accounts for under half, and the remainder has no known explanation. Clonal size and the V and J genes are those of that table, whereas D and trimming came from the DNA. This sample gives about 1.4 million clones in total; more than 95% of them show up just once. The ten top clones hold roughly 1.2% of the sample.

The cysteine opens and the phenylalanine closes a CDR3 of 15 amino acids. The kept DNA is CDR3 alone, 45 bases in frame from the first base. The germline V gene yields MNHNS for CDR1 and SASEGT for CDR2. V trim: 8 bases; J trim: 4 bases; unmatched bases: 7. The clonotype comes from a young man in good health. Specimen: naive CD4+ T cells sorted from blood. The cell subset or site label corresponds to: CD45RA+ positively selected. The chain is made from TRBV6-1 and TRBJ2-2, with 10 bases in between that match TRBD2. CDR3 reads: CASLKLAGPTGELFF. The sequenced DNA: TGTGCCAGCTTGAAACTAGCGGGACCCACCGGGGAGCTGTTTTTT.